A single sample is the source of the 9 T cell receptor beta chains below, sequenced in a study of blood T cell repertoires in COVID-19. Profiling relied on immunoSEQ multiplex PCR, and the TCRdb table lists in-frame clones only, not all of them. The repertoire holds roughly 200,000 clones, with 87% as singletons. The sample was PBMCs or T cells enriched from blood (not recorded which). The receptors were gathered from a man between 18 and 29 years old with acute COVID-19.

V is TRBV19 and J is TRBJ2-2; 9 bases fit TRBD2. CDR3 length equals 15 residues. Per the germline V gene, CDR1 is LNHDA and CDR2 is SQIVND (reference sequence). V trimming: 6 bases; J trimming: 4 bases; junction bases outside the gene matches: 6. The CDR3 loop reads CASRGAGGPTGELFF. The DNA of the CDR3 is TGTGCCAGTAGGGGCGCGGGAGGGCCCACCGGGGAGCTGTTTTTT.

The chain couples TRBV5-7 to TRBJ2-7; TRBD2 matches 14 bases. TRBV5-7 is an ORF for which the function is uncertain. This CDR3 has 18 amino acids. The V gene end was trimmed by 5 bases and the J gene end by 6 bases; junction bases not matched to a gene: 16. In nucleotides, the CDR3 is TGTGCCAGCAGGTACCGGGGACTAGCGGGAGATCCGCGGTCCGAGCAGTACTTC. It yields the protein CASRYRGLAGDPRSEQYF.

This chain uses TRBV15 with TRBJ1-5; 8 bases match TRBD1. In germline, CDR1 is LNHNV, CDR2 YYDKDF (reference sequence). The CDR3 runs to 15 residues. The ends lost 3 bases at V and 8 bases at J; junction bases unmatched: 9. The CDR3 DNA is TGTGCCACCAGCAGTTCCAGACAGGGGCGCGAGCCCCAGCATTTT. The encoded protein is CATSSSRQGREPQHF. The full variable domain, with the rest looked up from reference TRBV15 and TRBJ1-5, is DAMVIQNPRYQVTQFGKPVTLSCSQTLNHNVMYWYQQKSSQAPKLLFHYYDKDFNNEADTPDNFQSRRPNTSFCFLDIRSPGLGDTAMYLCATSSSRQGREPQHFGDGTRLSIL.

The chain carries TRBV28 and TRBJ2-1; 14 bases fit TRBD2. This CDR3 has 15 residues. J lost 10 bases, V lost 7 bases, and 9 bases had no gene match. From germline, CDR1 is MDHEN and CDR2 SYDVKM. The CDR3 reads CASIQGLAGVGEQFF. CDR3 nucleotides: TGTGCCAGCATCCAGGGACTAGCGGGAGTCGGGGAGCAGTTCTTC.

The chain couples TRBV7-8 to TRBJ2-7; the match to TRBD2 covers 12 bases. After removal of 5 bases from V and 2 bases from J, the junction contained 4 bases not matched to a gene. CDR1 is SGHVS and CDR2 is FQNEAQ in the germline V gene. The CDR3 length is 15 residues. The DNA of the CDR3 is TGTGCCAGCAGCCAACTAGCGGGAGGCCCCTACGAGCAGTACTTC. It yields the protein CASSQLAGGPYEQYF.

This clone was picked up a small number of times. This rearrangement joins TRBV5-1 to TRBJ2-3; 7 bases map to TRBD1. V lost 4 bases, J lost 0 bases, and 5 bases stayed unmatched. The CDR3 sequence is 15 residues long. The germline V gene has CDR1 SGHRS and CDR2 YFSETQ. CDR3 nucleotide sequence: TGCGCCAGCAGCCAACGGGGACAGAGCACAGATACGCAGTATTTT. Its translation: CASSQRGQSTDTQYF.

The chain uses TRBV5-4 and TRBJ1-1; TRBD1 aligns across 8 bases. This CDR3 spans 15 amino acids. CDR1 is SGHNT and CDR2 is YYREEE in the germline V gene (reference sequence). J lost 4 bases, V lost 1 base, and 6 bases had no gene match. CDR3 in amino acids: CASSLPPTGATEAFF. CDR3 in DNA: TGTGCCAGCAGCTTGCCGCCGACAGGGGCCACTGAAGCTTTCTTT.

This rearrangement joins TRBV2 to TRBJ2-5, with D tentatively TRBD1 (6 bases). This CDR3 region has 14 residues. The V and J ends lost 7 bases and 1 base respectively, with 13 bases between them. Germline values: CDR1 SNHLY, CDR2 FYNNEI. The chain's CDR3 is CASNSGTIQETQYF. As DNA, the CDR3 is TGTGCCAGCAACTCCGGGACAATCCAAGAGACCCAGTACTTC.

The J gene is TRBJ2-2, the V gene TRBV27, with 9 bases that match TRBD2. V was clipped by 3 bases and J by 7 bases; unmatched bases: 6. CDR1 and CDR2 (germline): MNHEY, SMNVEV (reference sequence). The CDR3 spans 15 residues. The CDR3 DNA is TGTGCCAGCAGTTTTTCTAGCGGGATGGGCGGGGAGCTGTTTTTT. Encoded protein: CASSFSSGMGGELFF.